The 8 T cell receptor beta chains in this list originate from one sample, sequenced in a study of cytomegalovirus exposure and HLA in healthy donors. The PCR made use of 60 Vbeta and 13 Jbeta primers. Clones were read by immunoSEQ multiplex PCR, and TCRdb kept only the in-frame ones, dropping some. Here the sample spans about 150,000 clones, around 66% being singletons. Sequences were obtained from PBMCs. The receptors originated from a woman in her twenties or thirties in good health and CMV-seropositive.

The genes are TRBV28 and TRBJ1-5; 8 bases match TRBD1. Germline V gene lookup returns CDR1 MDHEN and CDR2 SYDVKM. This CDR3 spans 17 amino acids. V lost 6 bases, J lost 10 bases, and 20 bases stayed unmatched. The CDR3 reads CASRGQGHYIPISPQHF. Written as DNA, the CDR3 is TGTGCCAGCAGAGGACAGGGCCATTATATCCCAATCAGCCCCCAGCATTTT.

In nucleotides, the CDR3 is TGTGCCAGCAGTTTAACAGGGAACAATCAGCCCCAGCATTTT. The encoded protein is CASSLTGNNQPQHF. The genes are TRBV28 and TRBJ1-5, with D possibly TRBD1 on 6 matching bases. Deletions cut 2 bases from V and 3 bases from J, with 8 bases between. The CDR3 consists of 14 residues. Germline V gene data show CDR1 as MDHEN and CDR2 as SYDVKM.

The chain couples TRBV7-9 to TRBJ2-7, with 8 bases aligning to TRBD1. CDR1 and CDR2 from the germline V gene are SEHNR and FQNEAQ (reference sequence). There are 15 residues in the CDR3. The junction had 10 bases not matched to a gene; V was cut back by 4 bases and J by 5 bases. The CDR3, as DNA: TGTGCCAGCAGCTCACAGGTAGGGACAGGCCACGAGCAGTACTTC. Translating gives CASSSQVGTGHEQYF.

The V gene is TRBV30, the J gene TRBJ2-1, with TRBD2 identical over 7 bases. Losses at the gene ends were 0 bases for V and 0 bases for J; bases not matched to a gene: 8. The CDR3 consists of 17 residues. Germline values: CDR1 GTSNPN, CDR2 SVGIG (reference sequence). CDR3 nucleotide sequence: TGTGCCTGGAGTGTACCCGGGCTAGCGGACTCCTACAATGAGCAGTTCTTC. The encoded protein is CAWSVPGLADSYNEQFF.

V is TRBV30 and J is TRBJ2-7; no clear D. The CDR3 has 13 residues. V was pared by 2 bases and J by 3 bases, with 11 bases between. Germline CDR1 GTSNPN, CDR2 SVGIG (reference sequence). DNA of the CDR3: TGTGCCTGGAGTCAGATACAGAACTACGAGCAGTACTTC. Translated: CAWSQIQNYEQYF. Full variable domain (outside the CDR3, taken from reference TRBV30 and TRBJ2-7): SQTIHQWPATLVQPVGSPLSLECTVEGTSNPNLYWYRQAAGRGLQLLFYSVGIGQISSEVPQNLSASRPQDRQFILSSKKLLLSDSGFYLCAWSQIQNYEQYFGPGTRLTVT.

V gene TRBV27 combines with J gene TRBJ2-7; D not certain. The germline gives CDR1 MNHEY, CDR2 SMNVEV (reference sequence). The CDR3 has 13 residues. V was clipped by 6 bases and J by 0 bases, with 9 bases between them. CDR3 protein: CASRKRSSYEQYF. CDR3 DNA sequence: TGTGCCAGCAGGAAAAGGAGCTCCTACGAGCAGTACTTC.

This clone showed up just a few times. This rearrangement joins TRBV5-1 to TRBJ1-2; 7 bases agree with TRBD1. The length of the CDR3 is 15 residues. CDR1 and CDR2 from the germline V gene are SGHRS and YFSETQ. The V segment lost 4 bases and the J segment 6 bases; nucleotides outside the gene matches: 12. CDR3 in amino acids: CASSTYRGETDGYTF. CDR3 nucleotide sequence: TGCGCCAGCAGCACCTACAGGGGCGAAACTGATGGCTACACCTTC. The full variable domain, in which reference TRBV5-1 and TRBJ1-2 provide the parts outside the CDR3, is KAGVTQTPRYLIKTRGQQVTLSCSPISGHRSVSWYQQTPGQGLQFLFEYFSETQRNKGNFPGRFSGRQFSNSRSEMNVSTLELGDSALYLCASSTYRGETDGYTFGSGTRLTVV.

CDR3 sequence reads: CASSIVLAGGREQYF. The CDR3 DNA sequence: TGTGCCAGTAGTATTGTTCTAGCGGGAGGGCGAGAGCAGTACTTC. This sequence joins TRBV19 and TRBJ2-7; the match to TRBD2 covers 12 bases. CDR1 and CDR2 (germline): LNHDA, SQIVND (reference sequence). The CDR3 totals 15 residues. V lost 3 bases, J lost 7 bases, and 7 bases stayed unmatched. The complete variable domain, with remaining parts taken from reference TRBV19 and TRBJ2-7, reads DGGITQSPKYLFRKEGQNVTLSCEQNLNHDAMYWYRQDPGQGLRLIYYSQIVNDFQKGDIAEGYSVSREKKESFPLTVTSAQKNPTAFYLCASSIVLAGGREQYFGPGTRLTVT.